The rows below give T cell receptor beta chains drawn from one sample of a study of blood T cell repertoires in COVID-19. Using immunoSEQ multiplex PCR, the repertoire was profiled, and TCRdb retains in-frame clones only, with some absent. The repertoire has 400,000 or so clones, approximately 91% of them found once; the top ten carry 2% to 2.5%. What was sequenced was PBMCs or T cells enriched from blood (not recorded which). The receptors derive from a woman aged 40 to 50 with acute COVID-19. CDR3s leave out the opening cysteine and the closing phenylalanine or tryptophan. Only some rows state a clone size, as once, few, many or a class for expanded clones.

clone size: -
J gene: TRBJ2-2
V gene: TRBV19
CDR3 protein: ASSIGGSLYTGELF

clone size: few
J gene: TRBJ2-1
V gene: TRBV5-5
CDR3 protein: ASSRDSRYNEQF

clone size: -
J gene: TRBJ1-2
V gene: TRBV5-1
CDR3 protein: ASSPGVGGYT

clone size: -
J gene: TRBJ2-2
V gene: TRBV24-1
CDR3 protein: ATSDSGLAGNTGELF

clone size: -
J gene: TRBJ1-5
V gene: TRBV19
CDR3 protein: ASSIAREYNQPQH

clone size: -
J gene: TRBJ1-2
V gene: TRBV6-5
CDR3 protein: ASSQRGAPNYGYT

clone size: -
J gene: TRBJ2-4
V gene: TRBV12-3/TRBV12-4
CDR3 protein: ASRGLSGNIQY

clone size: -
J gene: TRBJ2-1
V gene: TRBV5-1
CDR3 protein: ASSWGLAGPNNEQF

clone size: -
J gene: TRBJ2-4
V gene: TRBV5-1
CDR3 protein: ASSYRLADVQY

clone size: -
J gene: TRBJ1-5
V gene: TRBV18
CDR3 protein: ASSPQSNNQPQH

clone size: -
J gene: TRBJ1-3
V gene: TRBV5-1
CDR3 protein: ASSSTAGNTIY

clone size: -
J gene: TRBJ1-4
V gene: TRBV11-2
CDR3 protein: ASSFGTGRIRLF

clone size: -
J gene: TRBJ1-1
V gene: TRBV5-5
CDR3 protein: ASSSRQGGNTEAF

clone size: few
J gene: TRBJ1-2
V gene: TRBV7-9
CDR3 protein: ASSLGTGTEDGYT

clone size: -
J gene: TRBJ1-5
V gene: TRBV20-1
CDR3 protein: SASRVPGQPQH

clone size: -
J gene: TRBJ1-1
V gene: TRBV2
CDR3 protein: ASRHRTASTEAF

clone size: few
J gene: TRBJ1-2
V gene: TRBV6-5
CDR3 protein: ASSRTGNGYT

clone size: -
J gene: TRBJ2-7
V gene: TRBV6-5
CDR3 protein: ASSFRDSYEQY

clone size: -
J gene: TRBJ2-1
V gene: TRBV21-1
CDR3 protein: ASSKDRNEQF

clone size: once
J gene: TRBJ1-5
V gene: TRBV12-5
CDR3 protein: ASGLAREGISNQPQH

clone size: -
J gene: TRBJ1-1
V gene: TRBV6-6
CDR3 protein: ASSRSSDRAGAEAF

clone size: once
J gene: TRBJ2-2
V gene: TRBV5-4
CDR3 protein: ASSLVPSGGLNTGELF